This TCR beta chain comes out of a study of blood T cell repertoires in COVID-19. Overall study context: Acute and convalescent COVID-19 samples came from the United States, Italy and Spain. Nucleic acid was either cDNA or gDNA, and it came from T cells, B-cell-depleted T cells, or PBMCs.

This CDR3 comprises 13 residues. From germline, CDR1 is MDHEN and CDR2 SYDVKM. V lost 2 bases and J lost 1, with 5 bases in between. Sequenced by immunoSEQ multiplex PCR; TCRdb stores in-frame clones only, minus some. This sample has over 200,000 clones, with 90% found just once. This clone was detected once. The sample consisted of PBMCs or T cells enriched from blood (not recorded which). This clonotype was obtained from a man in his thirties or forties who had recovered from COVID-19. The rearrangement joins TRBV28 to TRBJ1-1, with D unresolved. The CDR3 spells CASSLIRNTEAFF. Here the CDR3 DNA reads TGTGCCAGCAGTTTAATCAGGAACACTGAAGCTTTCTTT.